The T cell receptor (beta chain) described here comes from a study of cytomegalovirus exposure and HLA in healthy donors. Study outcomes and limitations: Several top significant clusters appeared, in a later analysis, to be linked to common viral pathogens.

In the case of this clone: The antigen remains unidentified.

13 Jbeta primers and 60 Vbeta primers were used for the PCR. Assay used: immunoSEQ multiplex PCR; TCRdb lists only in-frame clones, some missing. The sample consists of roughly 230,000 clones, around four fifths of them appearing once. The CDR3 length is 13 residues. Germline CDR1 and CDR2: SEHNR and FQNEAQ (reference sequence). V was pared by 4 bases and J by 4 bases, with 5 bases between. The sequenced sample consisted of PBMCs. The receptor comes from a boy between 10 and 17 years old in good health and CMV-seronegative. The chain recombines TRBV7-9 with TRBJ2-6, with no clear D. CDR3 residues: CASSSPGANVLTF. The CDR3 bases are TGTGCCAGCAGCTCTCCGGGGGCCAACGTCCTGACTTTC.